The rows below give T cell receptor beta chains drawn from one sample of a study of response to subunit inactivated influenza vaccine. TCRdb called the RT-PCR reads again in MiXCR, with one record for every CDR3 protein. This table has over 150,000 distinct CDR3 sequences, approximately 15% appearing once. The sample in question was CD8+ T cells sorted from PBMCs, obtained 4 to 6 days after vaccination. These TCRs come from a middle-aged man who received an inactivated influenza vaccine. The CDR3 runs from the conserved cysteine through the conserved F or W. D genes are given only for firm matches. Clone size is given for some rows only: seen once, a few or many times, or a class if the clone is expanded.

v_call	j_call	d_call	clone_size	cdr3_nt	cdr3_aa
TRBV11-2	TRBJ2-1	TRBD2	few	TGTGCCAGCAGCCACACCGGGACTAGCGGGAATGAGCAGTTCTTC	CASSHTGTSGNEQFF
TRBV27	TRBJ2-7	-	-	TGTGCCAGCAGTTTGACAAGAATGGGGGAGCAGTACTTC	CASSLTRMGEQYF
TRBV7-9	TRBJ1-2	-	few	TGTGCCAGCAGCCGTGTGGGACCCACCTATGGCTACACCTTC	CASSRVGPTYGYTF
TRBV15	TRBJ2-2	-	many	TGTGCCACCAGCAGAGATAGGGGGTTGGCCGGGGAGCTGTTTTTT	CATSRDRGLAGELFF
TRBV27	TRBJ2-1	-	few	TGTGCCAGCAGTCCATCCGTGGGACCCTACAATGAGCAGTTCTTC	CASSPSVGPYNEQFF
TRBV28	TRBJ1-1	-	-	TGTGCCAGCAGACGACGGGGGCGAGCTGAAGCTTTCTTT	CASRRRGRAEAFF
TRBV20-1	TRBJ2-3	-	-	TGCAGTGCTGATGGGCTAGTAAAACCAGGAGATACGCAGTATTTT	CSADGLVKPGDTQYF
TRBV24-1	TRBJ2-3	TRBD2	-	TGTGCCACCAGTGACAGCGGGGGAGATACGCAGTATTTT	CATSDSGGDTQYF
TRBV7-9	TRBJ1-4	-	few	TGTGCCGGCAGCCACCTATCGAGACCAAAACTGTTTTTT	CAGSHLSRPKLFF
TRBV5-1	TRBJ2-7	-	many	TGCGCCAGCAGCTTGTCGGCAGGCGTCACCTACGAGCAGTACTTC	CASSLSAGVTYEQYF
TRBV9	TRBJ2-7	TRBD2	few	TGTGCCAGCAGTCTAGGGTCACTAGCGGACTCCTACGAGCAGTACTTC	CASSLGSLADSYEQYF
TRBV27	TRBJ2-7	TRBD2	few	TGTGCCAGCAGTTTATCTGCTAGCGGGGGATACGAGCAGTACTTC	CASSLSASGGYEQYF
TRBV2	TRBJ1-6	-	many	TGTGCCAGCAGTTCCCCTCCGGGGCATACCCTCCACTTT	CASSSPPGHTLHF
TRBV6-2/TRBV6-3	TRBJ2-3	-	few	TGTGCCAGCAATGTGTATAGCACAGATACGCAGTATTTT	CASNVYSTDTQYF
TRBV2	TRBJ2-7	TRBD2	-	TGTGCCAGCAGAGATCTAGCGGGGACTTCCTACGAGCAGTACTTC	CASRDLAGTSYEQYF
TRBV5-1	TRBJ2-4	TRBD1	few	TGCGCCAGCAGCCCCGGACAGGAAAACATTCAGTACTTC	CASSPGQENIQYF
TRBV20-1	TRBJ2-3	-	many	TGCAGTGCTAGGATAGCAGATACGCAGTATTTT	CSARIADTQYF
TRBV24-1	TRBJ2-6	-	-	TGTGCCACCAGTACAGGCTCTGGGGCCAACGTCCTGACTTTC	CATSTGSGANVLTF
TRBV4-3	TRBJ2-7	-	few	TGCGCCAGCAGCCAAGGGAAGAGCTACGAGCAGTACTTC	CASSQGKSYEQYF
TRBV30	TRBJ2-7	TRBD1	-	TGTGCCTGGAGTCCCCGGGGACAGGGGTACCACGAGCAGTACTTC	CAWSPRGQGYHEQYF
TRBV12-3/TRBV12-4	TRBJ2-7	TRBD1	few	TGTGCCAGCAGGGGACAGGGGGCGGGGTACGAGCAGTACTTC	CASRGQGAGYEQYF
TRBV12-3/TRBV12-4	TRBJ2-2	-	-	TGTGCCAGCAGCCCTCTGAGAGGGAACACCGGGGAGCTGTTTTTT	CASSPLRGNTGELFF
TRBV10-2	TRBJ2-3	-	many	TGCGCCAGCATTCAGGGGCCCAGCACAGATACGCAGTATTTT	CASIQGPSTDTQYF
TRBV5-8	TRBJ2-3	-	few	TGTGCCAGCAGCTTGATACAGGGAGGAACAGATACGCAGTATTTT	CASSLIQGGTDTQYF
TRBV7-8	TRBJ2-1	TRBD2	-	TGTGCCAGCAGCCCCCGGGGGGGGGGCTCCTCCTACAATGAGCAGTTCTTC	CASSPRGGGSSYNEQFF
TRBV12-3/TRBV12-4	TRBJ2-1	-	many	TGTGCCAGCAGGGAGGGTGGTGAGCAGTTCTTC	CASREGGEQFF
TRBV5-1	TRBJ1-2	TRBD1	-	TGCGCCGGCGAATTGGAGTTAGCGGACAGGGCTGCTGGCTACACCTTC	CAGELELADRAAGYTF
TRBV4-3	TRBJ1-2	-	-	TGCGCCAGCAGCCAAGATGGGGCTTACTATGGCTACACCTTC	CASSQDGAYYGYTF
TRBV12-3/TRBV12-4	TRBJ2-5	-	few	TGTGCCAGCAGTCTAGGGGAGGGGGCGGTAGAGACCCAGTACTTC	CASSLGEGAVETQYF
TRBV6-6	TRBJ2-1	-	-	TGTGCCAGCAGTTACGGGGGCTTGAATGAGCAGTTCTTC	CASSYGGLNEQFF
TRBV12-3/TRBV12-4	TRBJ2-7	-	few	TGTGCCAGCAGTTTAATTCCGGGGGCGGAGAGGGAGCAGTACTTC	CASSLIPGAEREQYF
TRBV28	TRBJ2-1	-	few	TGTGCCAGCAGTTTAAACCAGCGGACTACCTACAATGAGCAGTTCTTC	CASSLNQRTTYNEQFF
TRBV6-2/TRBV6-3	TRBJ1-5	-	-	TGTGCCAGCAGTTACTCGCACCCCAATCAGCCCCAGCATTTT	CASSYSHPNQPQHF
TRBV9	TRBJ2-2	-	few	TGTGCCAGCAGCGTAGGGGTCGGACCAACGACGGGCGTCACCGGGGAGCTGTTTTTT	CASSVGVGPTTGVTGELFF
TRBV12-3/TRBV12-4	TRBJ2-7	TRBD2	few	TGTGCCAGCAGTCCCCACCCTAGCGGGGGCTCCTACGAGCAGTACTTC	CASSPHPSGGSYEQYF
TRBV27	TRBJ2-7	-	-	TGTGCCAGCAGTTTATCGCCCGCCTCTGAGGGATGGAGCTACGAGCAGTACTTC	CASSLSPASEGWSYEQYF
TRBV20-1	TRBJ2-1	TRBD2	-	TGCAGTGCTACTAGCGGGGGGAACTACAATGAGCAGTTCTTC	CSATSGGNYNEQFF
TRBV12-3/TRBV12-4	TRBJ2-7	TRBD1	many	TGTGCCAGCAGTTTGGGGCAGGGGGCTTACTACGAGCAGTACTTC	CASSLGQGAYYEQYF
TRBV30	TRBJ2-3	-	-	TGTGCCTGGAGTCCTTCCCACTTAGATACGCAGTATTTT	CAWSPSHLDTQYF
TRBV7-9	TRBJ2-7	TRBD1	-	TGTGCCAGCAGCCCTGGACAGGGGACCTCGTACGAGCAGTACTTC	CASSPGQGTSYEQYF
TRBV10-3	TRBJ2-7	TRBD1	-	TGTGCCACCCAGGGGGAAAACGAGCAGTACTTC	CATQGENEQYF
TRBV12-3/TRBV12-4	TRBJ1-2	TRBD1	-	TGTGCCAGCAGTTCCCAAGGGACAGGGGGCGACTATGGCTACACCTTC	CASSSQGTGGDYGYTF
TRBV12-3/TRBV12-4	TRBJ2-7	-	few	TGTGCCAGCAGTTTATTCGGGAGTTCCTACGAGCAGTACTTC	CASSLFGSSYEQYF
TRBV5-6	TRBJ1-1	-	-	TGTGCCAGCAGCTTGATACAGGGCGTATACACTGAAGCTTTCTTT	CASSLIQGVYTEAFF
TRBV7-9	TRBJ2-3	-	many	TGTGCCAGCAGGACTAGCACAGATACGCAGTATTTT	CASRTSTDTQYF
TRBV12-3/TRBV12-4	TRBJ1-1	-	many	TGTGCCAGCAGTTTAGGGGGTGAAGCTTTCTTT	CASSLGGEAFF
TRBV15	TRBJ1-1	-	few	TGTGCCACCTCCTACAGGGTTCCGAACACTGAAGCTTTCTTT	CATSYRVPNTEAFF
TRBV6-2/TRBV6-3	TRBJ1-1	-	-	TGTGCCAGCAGTTTGGGATATTCTGAAGCTTTCTTT	CASSLGYSEAFF
TRBV14	TRBJ2-2	-	few	TGTGCCAGCAGCCAAGTGTCGGGGACCGGGGAGCTGTTTTTT	CASSQVSGTGELFF
TRBV7-9	TRBJ2-1	TRBD2	many	TGTGCCAGCAGCTTTCGAGCGGGAGATGAGCAGTTCTTC	CASSFRAGDEQFF